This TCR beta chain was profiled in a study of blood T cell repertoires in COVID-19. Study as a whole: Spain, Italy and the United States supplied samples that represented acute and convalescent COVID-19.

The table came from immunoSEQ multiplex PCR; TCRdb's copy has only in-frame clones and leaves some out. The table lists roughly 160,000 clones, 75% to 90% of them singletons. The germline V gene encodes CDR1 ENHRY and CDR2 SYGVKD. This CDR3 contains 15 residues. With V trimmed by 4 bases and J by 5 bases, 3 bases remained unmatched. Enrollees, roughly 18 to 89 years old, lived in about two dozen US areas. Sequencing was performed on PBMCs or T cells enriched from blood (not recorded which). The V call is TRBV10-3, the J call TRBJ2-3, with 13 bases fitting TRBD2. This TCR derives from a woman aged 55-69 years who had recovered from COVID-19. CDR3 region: CAISGLAGGGDTQYF. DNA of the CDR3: TGTGCCATCAGTGGACTAGCGGGGGGTGGAGATACGCAGTATTTT.